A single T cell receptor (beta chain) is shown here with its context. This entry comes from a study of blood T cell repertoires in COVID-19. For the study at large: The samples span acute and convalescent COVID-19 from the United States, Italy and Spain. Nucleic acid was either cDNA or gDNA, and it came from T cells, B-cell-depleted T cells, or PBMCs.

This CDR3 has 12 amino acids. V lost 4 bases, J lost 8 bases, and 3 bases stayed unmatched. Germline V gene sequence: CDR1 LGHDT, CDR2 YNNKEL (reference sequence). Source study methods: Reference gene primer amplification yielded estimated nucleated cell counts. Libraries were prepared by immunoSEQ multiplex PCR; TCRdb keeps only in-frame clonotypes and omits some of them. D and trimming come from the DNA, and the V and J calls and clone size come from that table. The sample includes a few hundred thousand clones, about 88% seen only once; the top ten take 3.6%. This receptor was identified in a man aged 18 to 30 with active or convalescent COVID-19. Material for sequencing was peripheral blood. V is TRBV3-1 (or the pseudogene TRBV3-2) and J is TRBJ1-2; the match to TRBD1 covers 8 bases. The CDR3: CASSRTGNGYTF. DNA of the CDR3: TGTGCCAGCAGCCGGACAGGGAACGGCTACACCTTC.